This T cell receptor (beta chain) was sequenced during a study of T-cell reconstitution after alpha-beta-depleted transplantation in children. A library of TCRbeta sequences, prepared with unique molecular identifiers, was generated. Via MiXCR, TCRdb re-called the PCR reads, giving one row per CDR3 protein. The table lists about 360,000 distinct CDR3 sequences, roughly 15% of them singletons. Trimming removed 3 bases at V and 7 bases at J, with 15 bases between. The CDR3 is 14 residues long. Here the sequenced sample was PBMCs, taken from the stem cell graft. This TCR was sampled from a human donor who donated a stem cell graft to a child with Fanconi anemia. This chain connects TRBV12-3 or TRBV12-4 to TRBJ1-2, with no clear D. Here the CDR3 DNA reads TGTGCCAGCAGTTTGACGGTGGGAATTGGTGGCTACACCTTC. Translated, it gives CASSLTVGIGGYTF.